Listed below are T cell receptor beta chains from one sample, sequenced in a study of cytomegalovirus exposure and HLA in healthy donors. The assay was immunoSEQ multiplex PCR, and TCRdb's table has in-frame clones only and misses some. The table lists tens of thousands of clones, around nine tenths of them singletons. Material: PBMCs. These receptors came from a woman under 30 in good health and CMV-seropositive. CDR3s include the opening cysteine and the closing phenylalanine or tryptophan. Fields, in order: CDR3 DNA, CDR3 protein, D gene, clone size, J gene, V gene. A D gene is named only where the DNA matches it firmly. Not every row has a clone size; where given, it reads once, few, many or a size class.

TGCGCCAGCAGTGTTGGGGACAGGGTCTCTGGAAACACCATATATTTT CASSVGDRVSGNTIYF TRBD1 NA TRBJ1-3 TRBV10-1
TGTGCCATCAGTGAGACCTTCGGGGGCTACAATGAGCAGTTCTTC CAISETFGGYNEQFF NA NA TRBJ2-1 TRBV10-3
TGTGCCTGGTCTGGCTCGGCTAGCGGGAGGGCAGCCTACGAGCAGTACTTC CAWSGSASGRAAYEQYF TRBD2 NA TRBJ2-7 TRBV30
TGTGCCAGCAGCTTACTACAGGGGGCGCCGACTAATGAAAAACTGTTTTTT CASSLLQGAPTNEKLFF TRBD1 once TRBJ1-4 TRBV7-8
TGTGCCAGCAGGCTTTCGGGTCTGGGTGACTATGGCTACACCTTC CASRLSGLGDYGYTF NA NA TRBJ1-2 TRBV6-5
TGCGCCAGCAGCCAATTTGTGGGGGGGAGGGACGAGCAGTACTTC CASSQFVGGRDEQYF TRBD2 NA TRBJ2-7 TRBV4-1
TGTGCCAGCAGTGACCTCTCTGGGGCCAACGTCCTGACTTTC CASSDLSGANVLTF NA NA TRBJ2-6 TRBV6-1
TGTGCCAGCAGTAACGCTAGGACAGGGGTGCAGCCCCAGCATTTT CASSNARTGVQPQHF TRBD1 NA TRBJ1-5 TRBV27
TGTGCCAGCAGCCAAGTTCGGACCTCGAGGCGGGTAAGCGAGCAGTACTTC CASSQVRTSRRVSEQYF NA NA TRBJ2-7 TRBV14
TGTGCCAGCAAGCCGGGGGGGGTCTCTGGGGCCAACGTCCTGACTTTC CASKPGGVSGANVLTF TRBD2 NA TRBJ2-6 TRBV2
TGTGCCAGCTCCCCCCCGGGGGACTATGGCTACACCTTC CASSPPGDYGYTF NA few TRBJ1-2 TRBV18
TGTGCCAGCTTGACAACGAACACCGGGGAGCTGTTTTTT CASLTTNTGELFF NA NA TRBJ2-2 TRBV6-5
TGTGCCAGCAGCGTAGGTTCCGGGAACAGAGGCTCCTACAATGAGCAGTTCTTC CASSVGSGNRGSYNEQFF NA NA TRBJ2-1 TRBV9
TGTGCTAGTGGAGACGGACAGGGGGAGAGCAATGAGCAGTTCTTC CASGDGQGESNEQFF TRBD1 NA TRBJ2-1 TRBV12-5
TGTGCCAGCAGTTACTCGATAGGGGCCTCCAAAGAGACCCAGTACTTC CASSYSIGASKETQYF NA NA TRBJ2-5 TRBV6-6
TGTGCCAGCAGCGCCACGACAGGAGACAATGAGCAGTTCTTC CASSATTGDNEQFF NA NA TRBJ2-1 TRBV9
TGCGCCAGCAGCCCGAAACTAGCGGATTCGGGCGACGAGCAGTACTTC CASSPKLADSGDEQYF TRBD2 once TRBJ2-7 TRBV4-3
TGTGCCAGCAGCGTTGGGGCAGGTTACAATGAGCAGTTCTTC CASSVGAGYNEQFF NA NA TRBJ2-1 TRBV9
TGTGCCAGCAGCTCCGACAGGGGGCAATCGTACAATGAGCAGTTCTTC CASSSDRGQSYNEQFF TRBD1 NA TRBJ2-1 TRBV7-2
TGTGCCAGCAGCCCTGGACAGGCCGGTAGTCTCTACGAGCAGTACTTC CASSPGQAGSLYEQYF TRBD1 NA TRBJ2-7 TRBV5-4
TGTGCCAGCAGCGAAGACAGGGGGCGATTCAATGAGCAGTTCTTC CASSEDRGRFNEQFF TRBD1 NA TRBJ2-1 TRBV5-6
TGTGCCTGGATGTCTAGCGGGGCATGGGAGCAGTTCTTC CAWMSSGAWEQFF TRBD2 NA TRBJ2-1 TRBV30
TGCGCCAGCAGCCAAGATAACAGAGACCTCTATGGCTACACCTTC CASSQDNRDLYGYTF NA NA TRBJ1-2 TRBV4-1